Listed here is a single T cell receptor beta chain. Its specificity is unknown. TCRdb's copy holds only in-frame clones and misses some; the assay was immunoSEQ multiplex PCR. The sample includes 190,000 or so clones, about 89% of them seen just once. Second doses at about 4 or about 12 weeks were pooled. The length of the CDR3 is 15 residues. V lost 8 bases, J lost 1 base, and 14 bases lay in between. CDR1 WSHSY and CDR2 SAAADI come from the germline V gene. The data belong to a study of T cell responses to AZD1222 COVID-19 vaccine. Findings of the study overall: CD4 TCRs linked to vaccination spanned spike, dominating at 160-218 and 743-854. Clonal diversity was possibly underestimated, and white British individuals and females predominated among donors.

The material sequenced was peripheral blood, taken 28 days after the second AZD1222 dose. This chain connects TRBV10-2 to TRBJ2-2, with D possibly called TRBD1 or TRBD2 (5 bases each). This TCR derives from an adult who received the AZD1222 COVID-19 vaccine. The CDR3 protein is CASQGVGLNTGELFF. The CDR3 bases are TGCGCCAGCCAGGGCGTCGGACTGAACACCGGGGAGCTGTTTTTT.